This TCR beta chain was found in a study of blood T cell repertoires in COVID-19. Study information: The study counted Cohort 3 donors as recovered given two negative PCRs, clearance, or symptom resolution.

The table came from immunoSEQ multiplex PCR; TCRdb's copy has only in-frame clones and leaves some out. The sample gives some 300,000 clones, around 89% of which show up once; around 2% is in the top ten. CDR1 is SQVTM, CDR2 ANQGSEA, per germline. V lost 5 bases to trimming and J lost 10 bases, with 14 bases between them. The CDR3 is 11 residues long. This TCR was sampled from a woman aged 60-75 years in a cohort exposed to, infected with or recovered from COVID-19 (not recorded which). Sequenced: PBMCs or T cells enriched from blood (not recorded which). This rearrangement joins TRBV29-1 to TRBJ2-5; a weak D match, TRBD2 (6 bases). The CDR3 DNA sequence: TGCAGCGTTCTGGACCCGGGGGTCCAGTACTTC. Its translation is CSVLDPGVQYF. Full variable domain (remainder filled in from reference TRBV29-1 and TRBJ2-5): SAVISQKPSRDICQRGTSLTIQCQVDSQVTMMFWYRQQPGQSLTLIATANQGSEATYESGFVIDKFPISRPNLTFSTLTVSNMSPEDSSIYLCSVLDPGVQYFGPGTRLLVL.